Listed below are T cell receptor beta chains from one sample, sequenced in a study of T-cell reconstitution after alpha-beta-depleted transplantation in children. Each CDR3 protein gets one entry after TCRdb re-called the PCR reads with MiXCR. The sample has just under 350,000 distinct CDR3 sequences, around 15% seen once. The sequenced sample was PBMCs, mostly from graft donor cells, obtained 360 days after TCRalphabeta/CD19-depleted stem cell transplant. These receptor sequences come from a male patient between 2 and 15 years old who had a stem cell transplant for acute lymphoblastic leukemia, so the T cells may come from the graft donor. The CDR3 runs from the conserved cysteine through the conserved F or W. Each record gives: D gene, V gene, J gene, clone size, CDR3 DNA, CDR3 protein. D genes are given only for firm matches. Rows give clone size only sometimes, using once, few, many, or a class for an expanded clone.

d_call: .; v_call: TRBV14; j_call: TRBJ2-4; clone_size: few; cdr3_nt: TGTGCCAGCAGCCCTAGGGTTGCCAAAAACATTCAGTACTTC; cdr3_aa: CASSPRVAKNIQYF
d_call: TRBD1; v_call: TRBV4-1; j_call: TRBJ2-5; clone_size: few; cdr3_nt: TGCGCCAGCAGCACACCGGGACAGCTCTTACAAGAGACCCAGTACTTC; cdr3_aa: CASSTPGQLLQETQYF
d_call: TRBD2; v_call: TRBV4-1; j_call: TRBJ2-3; clone_size: few; cdr3_nt: TGCGCCAGCAGCCAAATAGGACTAGCGGGAGGTAGCCCAGATACGCAGTATTTT; cdr3_aa: CASSQIGLAGGSPDTQYF
d_call: TRBD1; v_call: TRBV7-9; j_call: TRBJ1-3; clone_size: few; cdr3_nt: TGTGCCAGCAGCTCAGACAGGGGCTCTGGAAACACCATATATTTT; cdr3_aa: CASSSDRGSGNTIYF
d_call: TRBD1; v_call: TRBV5-1; j_call: TRBJ2-2; clone_size: many; cdr3_nt: TGCGCCAGCAGATTAAGACAGGGCCTTTACACCGGGGAGCTGTTTTTT; cdr3_aa: CASRLRQGLYTGELFF
d_call: .; v_call: TRBV28; j_call: TRBJ2-4; clone_size: .; cdr3_nt: TGTGCCAGCAGTTTAACCCCACAGGGAAACATTCAGTACTTC; cdr3_aa: CASSLTPQGNIQYF
d_call: TRBD1; v_call: TRBV12-3/TRBV12-4; j_call: TRBJ1-4; clone_size: few; cdr3_nt: TGTGCCAGCAGTTTAGAGGGACAGGGGTTCCGGAGAAAACTGTTTTTT; cdr3_aa: CASSLEGQGFRRKLFF
d_call: TRBD1; v_call: TRBV18; j_call: TRBJ2-2; clone_size: many; cdr3_nt: TGTGCCAGCTCACCCGGGACAGAAACCTACACCGGGGAGCTGTTTTTT; cdr3_aa: CASSPGTETYTGELFF
d_call: TRBD1; v_call: TRBV4-3; j_call: TRBJ1-1; clone_size: .; cdr3_nt: TGCGCCAGCAGCCTCTATCCTGGACAGGGAACGAACACTGAAGCTTTCTTT; cdr3_aa: CASSLYPGQGTNTEAFF
d_call: TRBD2; v_call: TRBV2; j_call: TRBJ2-2; clone_size: many; cdr3_nt: TGTGCCAGCAGTTTAGCGGGAGGGGGCACCGGGGAGCTGTTTTTT; cdr3_aa: CASSLAGGGTGELFF
d_call: TRBD2; v_call: TRBV12-3/TRBV12-4; j_call: TRBJ2-1; clone_size: .; cdr3_nt: TGTGCCAGCAGTTCCAGGACTAGCGGGAGTCCGGCCGGGTTACAGTTCTTC; cdr3_aa: CASSSRTSGSPAGLQFF
d_call: .; v_call: TRBV20-1; j_call: TRBJ2-7; clone_size: few; cdr3_nt: TGCAGTGCTGGGGAACCGGGGTTTCTCTCCTACGAGCAGTACTTC; cdr3_aa: CSAGEPGFLSYEQYF
d_call: .; v_call: TRBV5-1; j_call: TRBJ2-3; clone_size: .; cdr3_nt: TGCGCCAGCAGCTTGGCCTCCCGGGGCACAGATACGCAGTATTTT; cdr3_aa: CASSLASRGTDTQYF
d_call: .; v_call: TRBV27; j_call: TRBJ1-6; clone_size: .; cdr3_nt: TGTGCCAGCAGTGGGTTGGGGGGCGCTTATTCACCCCTCCACTTT; cdr3_aa: CASSGLGGAYSPLHF
d_call: TRBD2; v_call: TRBV27; j_call: TRBJ2-4; clone_size: many; cdr3_nt: TGTGCCAGCAGTTTACACGGGGAGGGCCGAAGCATTCAGTACTTC; cdr3_aa: CASSLHGEGRSIQYF
d_call: .; v_call: TRBV20-1; j_call: TRBJ2-3; clone_size: few; cdr3_nt: TGCAGTGCTAGCCTCTTAGGAAAACTGGGCGCAGATACGCAGTATTTT; cdr3_aa: CSASLLGKLGADTQYF
d_call: TRBD2; v_call: TRBV4-1; j_call: TRBJ2-7; clone_size: many; cdr3_nt: TGCGCCAGCCAAGCGGGGAACTACGAGCAGTACTTC; cdr3_aa: CASQAGNYEQYF
d_call: .; v_call: TRBV4-3; j_call: TRBJ1-5; clone_size: .; cdr3_nt: TGCGCCAGCAGCCAAGATAGGACCCCCGGGAGGCAGCCCCAGCATTTT; cdr3_aa: CASSQDRTPGRQPQHF
d_call: .; v_call: TRBV12-3/TRBV12-4; j_call: TRBJ1-1; clone_size: many; cdr3_nt: TGTGCCAGCAGTTTTGCAGTAGGGGGACCTGAAGCTTTCTTT; cdr3_aa: CASSFAVGGPEAFF
d_call: .; v_call: TRBV18; j_call: TRBJ1-1; clone_size: few; cdr3_nt: TGTGCCAGCTCACCAGGGGTGAGGACTGAAGCTTTCTTT; cdr3_aa: CASSPGVRTEAFF
d_call: TRBD2; v_call: TRBV27; j_call: TRBJ2-2; clone_size: many; cdr3_nt: TGTGCCAGCAGTTTAGGGACTAGCGGGACCGGGGAGCTGTTTTTT; cdr3_aa: CASSLGTSGTGELFF
d_call: .; v_call: TRBV3-1; j_call: TRBJ2-2; clone_size: .; cdr3_nt: TGTGCCTGCAGTTTTAGGAGGGCACTCCTAACCGCGAACACCGGGGAGCTGTTTTTT; cdr3_aa: CACSFRRALLTANTGELFF
d_call: .; v_call: TRBV7-7; j_call: TRBJ2-1; clone_size: few; cdr3_nt: TGTGCTAGCAGCTCAGACAGATACAATGAGCAGTTCTTC; cdr3_aa: CASSSDRYNEQFF
d_call: .; v_call: TRBV6-2/TRBV6-3; j_call: TRBJ2-2; clone_size: many; cdr3_nt: TGTGCCAGCAGTATGCACCTCCTGAACACCGGGGAGCTGTTTTTT; cdr3_aa: CASSMHLLNTGELFF
d_call: .; v_call: TRBV4-2; j_call: TRBJ2-5; clone_size: .; cdr3_nt: TGTGCCAGCAGTCAGGACAGCCAAGAGACCCAGTACTTC; cdr3_aa: CASSQDSQETQYF
d_call: .; v_call: TRBV9; j_call: TRBJ1-1; clone_size: few; cdr3_nt: TGTGCCAGCAGCGCGTCTGAGGGGGTGAACACTGAAGCTTTCTTT; cdr3_aa: CASSASEGVNTEAFF
d_call: TRBD1; v_call: TRBV7-6; j_call: TRBJ1-1; clone_size: .; cdr3_nt: TGTGCCAGCAGCTCGTTGACAGGGGCGACATCCACTGAAGCTTTCTTT; cdr3_aa: CASSSLTGATSTEAFF
d_call: TRBD2; v_call: TRBV12-3/TRBV12-4; j_call: TRBJ2-2; clone_size: .; cdr3_nt: TGTGCCAGCAGACGAAGCGGGACGAACACCGGGGAGCTGTTTTTT; cdr3_aa: CASRRSGTNTGELFF
d_call: TRBD2; v_call: TRBV11-2; j_call: TRBJ2-2; clone_size: .; cdr3_nt: TGTGCCAGCAGCTTAGATCCCAGCGGGAGTACCTGGGACGGGGAGCTGTTTTTT; cdr3_aa: CASSLDPSGSTWDGELFF
d_call: .; v_call: TRBV10-3; j_call: TRBJ2-3; clone_size: .; cdr3_nt: TGTGCCATCAGTACCCTAGCAGGGCATAGCACAGATACGCAGTATTTT; cdr3_aa: CAISTLAGHSTDTQYF
d_call: .; v_call: TRBV4-3; j_call: TRBJ2-1; clone_size: many; cdr3_nt: TGCGCCAGCAGCCAAGGCGCAGGGACAAACAATGAGCAGTTCTTC; cdr3_aa: CASSQGAGTNNEQFF
d_call: .; v_call: TRBV6-1; j_call: TRBJ2-7; clone_size: many; cdr3_nt: TGTGCCAGCAGAGGGACTTCCAAATTCTCCTACGAGCAGTACTTC; cdr3_aa: CASRGTSKFSYEQYF
d_call: .; v_call: TRBV11-2; j_call: TRBJ2-1; clone_size: .; cdr3_nt: TGTGCCAGCAGCTTAGTTGGACGGGGTTTTTATGAGCAGTTCTTC; cdr3_aa: CASSLVGRGFYEQFF
d_call: .; v_call: TRBV12-3/TRBV12-4; j_call: TRBJ1-1; clone_size: many; cdr3_nt: TGTGCCAGCAGTACGCCGGACAGAGACACTGAAGCTTTCTTT; cdr3_aa: CASSTPDRDTEAFF
d_call: .; v_call: TRBV18; j_call: TRBJ2-7; clone_size: .; cdr3_nt: TGTGCCAGCTCCCCAATCGACAGTTTCCCGACCTACGAGCAGTACTTC; cdr3_aa: CASSPIDSFPTYEQYF
d_call: TRBD1; v_call: TRBV2; j_call: TRBJ1-4; clone_size: .; cdr3_nt: TGTGCCAGCAGGGACTGGACAGGGAGGGATGAAAAACTGTTTTTT; cdr3_aa: CASRDWTGRDEKLFF
d_call: TRBD1; v_call: TRBV4-1; j_call: TRBJ1-6; clone_size: few; cdr3_nt: TGCGCCAGCAGCCAGGACAGGAAGGGTTCACCCCTCCACTTT; cdr3_aa: CASSQDRKGSPLHF
d_call: .; v_call: TRBV10-3; j_call: TRBJ2-3; clone_size: few; cdr3_nt: TGTGCCATCAGTCCCCCACAGGGGATGCGACAGCGGGATAGCACAGATACGCAGTATTTT; cdr3_aa: CAISPPQGMRQRDSTDTQYF
d_call: .; v_call: TRBV19; j_call: TRBJ2-1; clone_size: .; cdr3_nt: TGTGCCAGTAGTATAGCTTCAGTGCGTGGCAATGAGCAGTTCTTC; cdr3_aa: CASSIASVRGNEQFF
d_call: .; v_call: TRBV18; j_call: TRBJ1-1; clone_size: .; cdr3_nt: TGTGCCAGCTCACCTTTCGGGAACACTGAAGCTTTCTTT; cdr3_aa: CASSPFGNTEAFF
d_call: TRBD1; v_call: TRBV4-1; j_call: TRBJ2-7; clone_size: many; cdr3_nt: TGCGCCAGCAGCGACAGGGTTGCCTACGAGCAGTACTTC; cdr3_aa: CASSDRVAYEQYF
d_call: .; v_call: TRBV7-2; j_call: TRBJ2-7; clone_size: .; cdr3_nt: TGTGCCAGCAGCTTAAGGGTAGAGAGCGAGCAGTACTTC; cdr3_aa: CASSLRVESEQYF
d_call: .; v_call: TRBV12-3/TRBV12-4; j_call: TRBJ1-5; clone_size: .; cdr3_nt: TGTGCCAGCAGTCAAAGGACAGGCAATCAGCCCCAGCATTTT; cdr3_aa: CASSQRTGNQPQHF
d_call: .; v_call: TRBV10-3; j_call: TRBJ2-7; clone_size: few; cdr3_nt: TGTGCCATCAGTTCGTATCCTAATCAGAGGGGTCCGGGGGAGCAGTACTTC; cdr3_aa: CAISSYPNQRGPGEQYF
d_call: .; v_call: TRBV5-1; j_call: TRBJ2-7; clone_size: .; cdr3_nt: TGCGCCAGCAGCTTGGGCTGGCAGGGGGGCGAGCAGTACTTC; cdr3_aa: CASSLGWQGGEQYF
d_call: .; v_call: TRBV7-9; j_call: TRBJ2-5; clone_size: many; cdr3_nt: TGTGCCAGCAGCGCTCTACTAGGCCAAGAGACCCAGTACTTC; cdr3_aa: CASSALLGQETQYF